Here is one TCR beta chain with its context. The antigen is not known. The CD8+CD4-CCR7+CD45RA+ phenotype defined the sorted naive CD8 T cells. Previously published methods and listed TCR primers were used for the bulk TCR libraries. TCRdb independently ran MiXCR on the PCR reads; one entry per CDR3 protein. The sample has a few hundred thousand distinct CDR3 sequences, approximately 25% seen once. V was clipped by 0 bases and J by 5 bases, with 18 bases between them. The CDR3 runs 17 residues. Germline V lookup: CDR1 SGDLS, CDR2 YYNGEE. The data were obtained in a study of molecular identifiers for immune sequencing clone quantification. Study-level background: In replicates, the authors split RNA from roughly 18,000 or 92,000 naive CD8 cells five ways and sequenced four.

Notes on the study in general: Molecules of identical TCR sharing a barcode could underestimate highly expanded clone sizes.

Material: naive CD8+ T cells from blood, with Jurkat cell RNA spiked in. Subset in this sample: FACS-sorted CD8+CD4-CCR7+CD45RA+ naive T cells. The clonotype comes from a human donor in good health. Some libraries in this study had Jurkat cell RNA spiked in. The chain combines TRBV9 with TRBJ2-1; D not certain. CDR3 nucleotides: TGTGCCAGCAGCGTAGCCCTCGGTTGGTCCCGAGACAATGAGCAGTTCTTC. It codes for CASSVALGWSRDNEQFF.